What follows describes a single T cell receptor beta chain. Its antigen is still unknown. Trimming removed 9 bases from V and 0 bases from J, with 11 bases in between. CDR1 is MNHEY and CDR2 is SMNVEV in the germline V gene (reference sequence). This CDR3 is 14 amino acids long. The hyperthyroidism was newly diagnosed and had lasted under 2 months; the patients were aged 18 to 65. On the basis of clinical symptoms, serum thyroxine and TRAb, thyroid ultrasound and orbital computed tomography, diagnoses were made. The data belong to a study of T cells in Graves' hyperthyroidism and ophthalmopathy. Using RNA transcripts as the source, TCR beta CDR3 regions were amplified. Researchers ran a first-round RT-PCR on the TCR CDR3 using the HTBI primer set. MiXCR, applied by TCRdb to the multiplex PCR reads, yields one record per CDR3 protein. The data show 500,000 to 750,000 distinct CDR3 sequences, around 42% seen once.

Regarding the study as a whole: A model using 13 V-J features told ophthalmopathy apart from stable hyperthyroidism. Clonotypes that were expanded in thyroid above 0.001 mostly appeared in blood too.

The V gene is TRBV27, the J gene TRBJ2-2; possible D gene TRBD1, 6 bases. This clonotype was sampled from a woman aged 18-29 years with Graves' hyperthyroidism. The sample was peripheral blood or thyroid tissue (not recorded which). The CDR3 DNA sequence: TGTGCCAGTCTAAGGACAGCGAACACCGGGGAGCTGTTTTTT. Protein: CASLRTANTGELFF.